These 15 T cell receptor beta chains were all obtained from the same sample, sequenced in a study of T-cell reconstitution after alpha-beta-depleted transplantation in children. Preparing the TCRbeta library involved the use of unique molecular identifiers. A single record per CDR3 protein comes from TCRdb applying MiXCR to the PCR reads. This table has over 150,000 distinct CDR3 sequences, 5.5% to 7% appearing once. Here the sequenced sample was PBMCs, taken before TCRalphabeta/CD19-depleted stem cell transplant. These receptors were obtained from a girl younger than two with combined immunodeficiency, due to receive a stem cell transplant.

In this sample, this clonotype turned up many times. This chain links TRBV6-2 or TRBV6-3 with TRBJ1-5; D remains unclear. V lost 2 bases and J lost 4, with 9 bases in between. This CDR3 contains 14 residues. Germline values: CDR1 MNHEY, CDR2 SVGEGT. The CDR3 DNA reads as TGTGCCAGCAGTTACGTCTGGGGAAATCAGCCCCAGCATTTT. Its translation is CASSYVWGNQPQHF.

This clonotype has just a few counts. The genes are TRBV4-2 and TRBJ2-1; 8 nucleotides align to TRBD2. The germline V gene encodes CDR1 LGHNA and CDR2 YNFKEQ. With 3 bases clipped from V and 7 bases from J, the junction kept 8 bases outside the gene matches. This CDR3 comprises 15 residues. The CDR3 sequence is CASSQITAGANEQFF. In DNA form, the CDR3 reads TGTGCCAGCAGCCAGATCACAGCGGGAGCTAATGAGCAGTTCTTC.

This clonotype was counted ten times or more. The V call is TRBV20-1, the J call TRBJ2-7, with D hard to call. V was pared by 3 bases and J by 0 bases, with 12 bases between. Germline V gene data show CDR1 as DFQATT and CDR2 as SNEGSKA (reference sequence). This CDR3 contains 14 residues. CDR3 residues: CSASPGYGSYEQYF. The DNA of the CDR3 is TGCAGTGCTAGCCCCGGCTACGGCTCCTACGAGCAGTACTTC.

The sample holds many counts of this clonotype. This chain uses TRBV4-3 with TRBJ2-3; 8 nucleotides agree with TRBD2. The CDR3 extends over 16 amino acids. The germline CDR1 and CDR2 sequences are LGHNA and YSLEER. The trim removed 0 bases at V and 4 bases at J, leaving 6 bases unmatched. For the CDR3, the DNA is TGCGCCAGCAGCCAAGATGGCAGGACTAGCCCAGATACGCAGTATTTT. Translation: CASSQDGRTSPDTQYF.

The CDR3 DNA is TGTGCCAGCAGTTTACTAGCGGGAGTGGGGCTGGAAGATACGCAGTATTTT. Protein product: CASSLLAGVGLEDTQYF. The chain joins TRBV28 to TRBJ2-3; 10 nucleotides line up with TRBD2. Germline loops: CDR1 MDHEN, CDR2 SYDVKM. This CDR3 contains 17 residues. V lost 2 bases to trimming and J lost 5 bases; unmatched junction nucleotides: 10. The full variable domain, completed using reference TRBV28 and TRBJ2-3, is DVKVTQSSRYLVKRTGEKVFLECVQDMDHENMFWYRQDPGLGLRLIYFSYDVKMKEKGDIPEGYSVSREKKERFSLILESASTNQTSMYLCASSLLAGVGLEDTQYFGPGTRLTVL.

This clonotype appeared a few times. The V and J genes are TRBV19 and TRBJ2-1; D is undetermined. The CDR3 sequence is 15 residues long. Germline CDR1 reads LNHDA; CDR2 reads SQIVND (reference sequence). V lost 4 bases to trimming and J lost 3 bases, with 13 bases between them. CDR3 sequence reads: CASSTEVGSYNEQFF. The CDR3, as DNA: TGTGCCAGTAGTACAGAGGTTGGCAGCTACAATGAGCAGTTCTTC.

This clonotype was seen ten or more times. This sequence joins TRBV9 and TRBJ2-1, with D perhaps assigned TRBD1 or TRBD2 (5 bases each). Germline values: CDR1 SGDLS, CDR2 YYNGEE. The CDR3 contains 15 residues. V dropped 4 bases and J dropped 6 bases, with 17 bases sitting between them. DNA for the CDR3: TGTGCCAGCAGCATTACCGGGACCAACGGCAATGAGCAGTTCTTC. Protein product: CASSITGTNGNEQFF.

This clonotype was found many times. The V and J genes are TRBV20-1 and TRBJ2-7; 9 bases agree with TRBD2. This CDR3 is 14 amino acids long. Germline V gene data show CDR1 as DFQATT and CDR2 as SNEGSKA (reference sequence). J gave up 4 bases and V 5 bases, and 9 bases lay outside the gene matches. The CDR3 region is CSADPSGRTYEQYF. DNA of the CDR3: TGCAGTGCTGACCCCAGCGGGAGGACTTACGAGCAGTACTTC.

This clonotype was observed a few times. For the CDR3, the DNA is TGTGCCAGCAGTATCGGACTAGCGGGAGCACCTGAGCAGTTCTTC. It yields the protein CASSIGLAGAPEQFF. The chain joins TRBV6-2 or TRBV6-3 to TRBJ2-1, with TRBD2 identical over 13 bases. The CDR3 covers 15 residues. CDR1 and CDR2 from the germline V gene are MNHEY and SVGEGT. The V and J ends lost 5 bases and 9 bases, in that order; junction bases with no gene match: 7.

This clonotype has a count of ten or more. The rearrangement joins TRBV12-3 or TRBV12-4 to TRBJ2-2, with unresolved D. The CDR3 extends over 13 amino acids. V shed 4 bases and J shed 4 bases, with 7 bases lying between them. CDR3 bases: TGTGCCAGCAGTTATTCCGTCACCGGGGAGCTGTTTTTT. Its translation is CASSYSVTGELFF.

There are many counts of this clonotype. The V call is TRBV4-2, the J call TRBJ1-5; D remains ambiguous. With 1 base removed from V and 0 bases from J, the gap between germline ends came to 7 bases. CDR3 length equals 15 residues. Germline V CDR1 and CDR2: LGHNA, YNFKEQ. The CDR3 here is CASSQGTNSNQPQHF. CDR3 bases: TGTGCCAGCAGCCAAGGGACCAATAGCAATCAGCCCCAGCATTTT.

This clonotype appeared many times. The chain joins TRBV11-3 to TRBJ2-2; no clear D. The V and J ends lost 8 bases and 8 bases respectively, with 6 bases between them. The germline V gene encodes CDR1 SGHNT and CDR2 YENEEA. The CDR3 totals 10 residues. For the CDR3, the DNA is TGTGCCAGCGGCTCGGGGGAGCTGTTTTTT. Its translation is CASGSGELFF.

This clonotype was counted at least ten times. This chain uses TRBV3-1 with TRBJ2-7; possible D gene TRBD2, 7 bases. CDR1 and CDR2 (germline): LGHDT, YNNKEL (reference sequence). This CDR3 spans 14 amino acids. The V gene lost 1 base and the J gene lost 3 bases, with 10 bases spanning the gap. The DNA for the CDR3 is TGTGCCAGCAGCCAAGGGGGGGGACACTACGAGCAGTACTTC. This codes for CASSQGGGHYEQYF.

This clonotype was seen ten or more times. The chain recombines TRBV3-1 with TRBJ2-3; D might be TRBD1 (7 bases). CDR1 and CDR2 from the germline V gene are LGHDT and YNNKEL (reference sequence). The V and J ends lost 1 base and 5 bases respectively, with 22 bases between them. The CDR3 sequence is 18 residues long. The CDR3 loop reads CASSQVFHRGGKIDTQYF. The CDR3, as DNA: TGTGCCAGCAGCCAAGTGTTCCACAGGGGAGGAAAGATAGATACGCAGTATTTT.

This clonotype was counted at least ten times. This CDR3 reads CASSRTGDTEAFF. For the CDR3, the DNA is TGTGCCAGCAGCCGGACAGGGGACACTGAAGCTTTCTTT. This chain connects TRBV3-1 to TRBJ1-1, with 9 positions matching TRBD1. Germline V gives CDR1 LGHDT, CDR2 YNNKEL (reference sequence). CDR3 size: 13 residues. V dropped 4 bases and J dropped 3; count of bases not matched to a gene: 0.